This record covers a single T cell receptor (beta chain). The same CDR3 is also encoded by other DNA sequences in this sample. PCR was performed using 60 Vbeta and 13 Jbeta primers. The method was immunoSEQ multiplex PCR; TCRdb's version includes in-frame clones alone and lacks a portion of them. Counted here are fewer than 100,000 clones, approximately 75% occurring once; the ten biggest clones make up under 4%. The data stem from a study of cytomegalovirus exposure and HLA in healthy donors. The sequence was obtained from a middle-aged woman in good health and CMV-seronegative. The sample consisted of PBMCs.

The DNA of the CDR3 is TGCGCCAGCAGCTTCGACAGTTCCTACGAGCAGTACTTC. Its protein is CASSFDSSYEQYF. The rearrangement joins TRBV5-1 to TRBJ2-7, with D perhaps matching TRBD1 (5 bases). Trimming cost V 2 bases and J 1 base, with 7 bases left between them. This CDR3 spans 13 amino acids. CDR1 is SGHRS, CDR2 YFSETQ, per germline.